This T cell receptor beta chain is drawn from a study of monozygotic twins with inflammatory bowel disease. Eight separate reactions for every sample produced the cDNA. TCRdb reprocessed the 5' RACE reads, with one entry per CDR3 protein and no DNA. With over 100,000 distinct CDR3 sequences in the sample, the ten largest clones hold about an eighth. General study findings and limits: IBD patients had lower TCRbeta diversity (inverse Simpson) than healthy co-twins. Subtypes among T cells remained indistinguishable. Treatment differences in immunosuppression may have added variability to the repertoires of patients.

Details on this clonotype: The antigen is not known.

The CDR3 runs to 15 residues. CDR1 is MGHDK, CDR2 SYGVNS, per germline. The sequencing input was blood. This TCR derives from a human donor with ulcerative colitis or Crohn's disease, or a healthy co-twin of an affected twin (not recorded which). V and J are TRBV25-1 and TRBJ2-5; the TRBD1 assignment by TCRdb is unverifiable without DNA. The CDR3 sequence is CASSEGGTGLETQYF. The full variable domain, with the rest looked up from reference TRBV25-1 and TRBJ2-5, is EADIYQTPRYLVIGTGKKITLECSQTMGHDKMYWYQQDPGMELHLIHYSYGVNSTEKGDLSSESTVSRIRTEHFPLTLESARPSHTSQYLCASSEGGTGLETQYFGPGTRLLVL.